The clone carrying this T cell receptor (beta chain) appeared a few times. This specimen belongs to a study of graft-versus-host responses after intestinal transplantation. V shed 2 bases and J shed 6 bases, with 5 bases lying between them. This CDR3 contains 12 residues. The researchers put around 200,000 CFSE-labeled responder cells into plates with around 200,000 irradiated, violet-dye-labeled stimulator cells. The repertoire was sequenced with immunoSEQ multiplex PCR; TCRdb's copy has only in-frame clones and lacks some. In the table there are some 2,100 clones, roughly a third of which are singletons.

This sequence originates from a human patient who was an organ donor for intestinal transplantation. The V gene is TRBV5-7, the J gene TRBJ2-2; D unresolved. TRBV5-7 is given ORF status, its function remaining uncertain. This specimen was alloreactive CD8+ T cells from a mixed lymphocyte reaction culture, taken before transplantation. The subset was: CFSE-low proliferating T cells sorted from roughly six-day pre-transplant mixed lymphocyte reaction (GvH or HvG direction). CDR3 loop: CASSLGPGELFF. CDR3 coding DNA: TGTGCCAGCAGCTTAGGTCCCGGGGAGCTGTTTTTT.